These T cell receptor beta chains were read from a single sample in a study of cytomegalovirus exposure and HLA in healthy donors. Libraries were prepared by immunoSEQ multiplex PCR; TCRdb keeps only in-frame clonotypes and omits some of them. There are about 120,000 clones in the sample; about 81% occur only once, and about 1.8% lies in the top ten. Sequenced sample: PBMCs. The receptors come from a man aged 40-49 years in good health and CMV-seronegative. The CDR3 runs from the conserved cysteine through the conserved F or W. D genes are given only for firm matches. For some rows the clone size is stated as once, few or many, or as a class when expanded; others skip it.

CDR3 DNA: TGCGCCAGCAGCTTGGCCTCGGGCGGGGATCAGCCCCAGCATTTT
CDR3 protein: CASSLASGGDQPQHF
J gene: TRBJ1-5
V gene: TRBV5-1
clone size: -
D gene: -

CDR3 DNA: TGTGCCAGCAGCTTCCCTGACAGGGTGGGCACTGAAGCTTTCTTT
CDR3 protein: CASSFPDRVGTEAFF
J gene: TRBJ1-1
V gene: TRBV7-9
clone size: -
D gene: TRBD1

CDR3 DNA: TGTGCCAGCAGCTTGGAGGGACTAGATATCTCCGAGCAGTACTTC
CDR3 protein: CASSLEGLDISEQYF
J gene: TRBJ2-7
V gene: TRBV7-2
clone size: -
D gene: TRBD2

CDR3 DNA: TGTGCCAGCAGTTACAGGGGAACAGATACGCAGTATTTT
CDR3 protein: CASSYRGTDTQYF
J gene: TRBJ2-3
V gene: TRBV2
clone size: -
D gene: TRBD1

CDR3 DNA: TGTGCCAGCAGCTTAGCCCCATCCGACAGAAGGAATGAGCAGTTCTTC
CDR3 protein: CASSLAPSDRRNEQFF
J gene: TRBJ2-1
V gene: TRBV7-9
clone size: -
D gene: -

CDR3 DNA: TGTGCCAGCAGCCCCCATGGGGCAGGGACTAACTATGGCTACACCTTC
CDR3 protein: CASSPHGAGTNYGYTF
J gene: TRBJ1-2
V gene: TRBV7-3
clone size: once
D gene: -

CDR3 DNA: TGTGCCAGCAGTTACGGGGCTAGCGGGGGAAACAATGAGCAGTTCTTC
CDR3 protein: CASSYGASGGNNEQFF
J gene: TRBJ2-1
V gene: TRBV6-6
clone size: -
D gene: TRBD2

CDR3 DNA: TGTGCCTGGAGTGTACCCGGACAGGTTAATGAAAAACTGTTTTTT
CDR3 protein: CAWSVPGQVNEKLFF
J gene: TRBJ1-4
V gene: TRBV30
clone size: once
D gene: TRBD1

CDR3 DNA: TGTGCCAGCAGGGGAGGACAGGGGAGGGGCACTGAAGCTTTCTTT
CDR3 protein: CASRGGQGRGTEAFF
J gene: TRBJ1-1
V gene: TRBV2
clone size: -
D gene: TRBD1

CDR3 DNA: TGTGCCAGCTCATTATTAGATAACACTGAAGCTTTCTTT
CDR3 protein: CASSLLDNTEAFF
J gene: TRBJ1-1
V gene: TRBV18
clone size: -
D gene: -

CDR3 DNA: TGTGCCAGTAGGAGCGACAGGAGCTCCTACAATGAGCAGTTCTTC
CDR3 protein: CASRSDRSSYNEQFF
J gene: TRBJ2-1
V gene: TRBV19
clone size: few
D gene: -

CDR3 DNA: TGTGCCAGCAGATCGCCTTTAACGGGTGTTCACGAGCAGTACTTC
CDR3 protein: CASRSPLTGVHEQYF
J gene: TRBJ2-7
V gene: TRBV6-5
clone size: -
D gene: -

CDR3 DNA: TGTGCCAGCAATCCTCAGGGGGCTAACTATGGCTACACCTTC
CDR3 protein: CASNPQGANYGYTF
J gene: TRBJ1-2
V gene: TRBV9
clone size: once
D gene: TRBD1

CDR3 DNA: TGTGCCTGGAGTGTACAGCACGGGGGCAATCAGCCCCAGCATTTT
CDR3 protein: CAWSVQHGGNQPQHF
J gene: TRBJ1-5
V gene: TRBV30
clone size: few
D gene: -

CDR3 DNA: TGTGCCAGCAGTTACTTCGGGGGGACGGGGGAGCTGTTTTTT
CDR3 protein: CASSYFGGTGELFF
J gene: TRBJ2-2
V gene: TRBV6-5
clone size: -
D gene: TRBD2

CDR3 DNA: TGTTCCAGCAGGCCACAAATCCACACTGAAGCTTTCTTT
CDR3 protein: CSSRPQIHTEAFF
J gene: TRBJ1-1
V gene: TRBV7-9
clone size: -
D gene: -

CDR3 DNA: TGCAGCGTTGAGCGCCAGGGCTCTGGCTACACCTTC
CDR3 protein: CSVERQGSGYTF
J gene: TRBJ1-2
V gene: TRBV29-1
clone size: -
D gene: -

CDR3 DNA: TGTGCCTGGACTTCAGGGGTAGGAAACACCATATATTTT
CDR3 protein: CAWTSGVGNTIYF
J gene: TRBJ1-3
V gene: TRBV30
clone size: -
D gene: -